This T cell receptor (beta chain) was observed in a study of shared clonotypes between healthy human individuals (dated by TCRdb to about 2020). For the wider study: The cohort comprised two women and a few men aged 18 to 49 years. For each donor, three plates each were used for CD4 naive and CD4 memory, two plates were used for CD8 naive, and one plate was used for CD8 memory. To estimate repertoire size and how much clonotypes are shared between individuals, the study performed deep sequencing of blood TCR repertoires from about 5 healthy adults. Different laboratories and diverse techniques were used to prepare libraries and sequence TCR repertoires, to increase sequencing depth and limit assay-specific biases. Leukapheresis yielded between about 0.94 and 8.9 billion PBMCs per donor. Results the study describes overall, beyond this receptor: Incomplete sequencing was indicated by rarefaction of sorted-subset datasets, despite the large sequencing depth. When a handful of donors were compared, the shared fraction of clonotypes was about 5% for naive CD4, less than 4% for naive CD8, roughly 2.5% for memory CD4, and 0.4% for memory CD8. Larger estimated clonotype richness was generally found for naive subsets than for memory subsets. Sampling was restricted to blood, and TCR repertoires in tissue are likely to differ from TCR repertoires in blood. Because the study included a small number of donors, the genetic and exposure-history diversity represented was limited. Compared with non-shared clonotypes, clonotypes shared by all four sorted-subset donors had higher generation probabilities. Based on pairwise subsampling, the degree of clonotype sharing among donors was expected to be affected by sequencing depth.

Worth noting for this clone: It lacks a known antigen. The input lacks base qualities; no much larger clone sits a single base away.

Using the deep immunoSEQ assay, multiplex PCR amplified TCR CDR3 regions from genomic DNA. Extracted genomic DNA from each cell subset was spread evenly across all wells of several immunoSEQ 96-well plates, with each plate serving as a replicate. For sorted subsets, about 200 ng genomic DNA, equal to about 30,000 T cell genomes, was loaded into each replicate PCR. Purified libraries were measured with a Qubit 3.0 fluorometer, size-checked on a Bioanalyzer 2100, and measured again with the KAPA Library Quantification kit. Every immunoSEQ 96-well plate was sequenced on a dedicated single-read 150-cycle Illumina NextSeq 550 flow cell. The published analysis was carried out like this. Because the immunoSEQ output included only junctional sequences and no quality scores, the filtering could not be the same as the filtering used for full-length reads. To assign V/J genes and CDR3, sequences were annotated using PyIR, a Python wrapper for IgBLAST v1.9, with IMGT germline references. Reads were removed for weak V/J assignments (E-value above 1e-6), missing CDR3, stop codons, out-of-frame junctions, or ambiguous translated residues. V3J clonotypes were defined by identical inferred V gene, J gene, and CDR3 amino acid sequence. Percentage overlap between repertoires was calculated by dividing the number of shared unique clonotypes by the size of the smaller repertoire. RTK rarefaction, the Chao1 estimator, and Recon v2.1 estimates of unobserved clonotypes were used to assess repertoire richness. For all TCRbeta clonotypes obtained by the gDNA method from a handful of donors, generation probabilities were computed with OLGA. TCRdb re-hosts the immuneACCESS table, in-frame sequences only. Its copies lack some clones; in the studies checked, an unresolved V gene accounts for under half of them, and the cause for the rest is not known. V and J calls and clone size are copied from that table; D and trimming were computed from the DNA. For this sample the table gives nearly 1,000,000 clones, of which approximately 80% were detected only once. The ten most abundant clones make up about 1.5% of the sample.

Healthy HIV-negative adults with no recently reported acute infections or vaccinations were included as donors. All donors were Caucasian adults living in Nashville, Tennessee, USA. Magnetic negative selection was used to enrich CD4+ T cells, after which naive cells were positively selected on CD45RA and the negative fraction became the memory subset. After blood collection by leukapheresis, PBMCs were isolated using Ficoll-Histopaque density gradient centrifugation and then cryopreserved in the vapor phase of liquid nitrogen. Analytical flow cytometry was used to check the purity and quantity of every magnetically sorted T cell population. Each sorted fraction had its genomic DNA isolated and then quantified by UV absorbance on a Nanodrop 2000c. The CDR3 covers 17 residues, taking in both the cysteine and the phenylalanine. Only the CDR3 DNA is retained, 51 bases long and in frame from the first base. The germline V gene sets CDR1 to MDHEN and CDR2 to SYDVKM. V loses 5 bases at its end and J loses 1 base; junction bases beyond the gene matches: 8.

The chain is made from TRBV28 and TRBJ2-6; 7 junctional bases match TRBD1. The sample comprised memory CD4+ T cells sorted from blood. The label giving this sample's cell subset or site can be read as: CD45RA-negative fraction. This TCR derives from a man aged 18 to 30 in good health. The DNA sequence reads TGTGCCAGCAGTATGACAGGGTTCGGGTCTGGGGCCAACGTCCTGACTTTC. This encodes CASSMTGFGSGANVLTF.